This TCR beta chain was sequenced in a study of response to subunit inactivated influenza vaccine. With respect to this clonotype: The antigen remains undetermined.

TCRdb recomputed calls from the RT-PCR reads with MiXCR, one row per CDR3 protein. The sample contains about 480,000 distinct CDR3 sequences, approximately 12% of which appear only once. Trimming took 6 bases from V and 3 from J; bases not matched to a gene: 9. CDR3 length: 15 amino acids. Findings and caveats of the study: Each seasonal influenza vaccination, the authors suggested, recruits few new T cells.

Sample: PBMCs from blood, taken 45 days after vaccination. V gene TRBV12-3 or TRBV12-4 combines with J gene TRBJ2-7; TRBD1 matches 9 bases. The sequence came from a man aged 45 to 65 who received an inactivated influenza vaccine. The CDR3 spells CASSHRDRVFYEQYF. DNA for the CDR3: TGTGCCAGCAGCCACAGGGACAGGGTCTTCTACGAGCAGTACTTC.